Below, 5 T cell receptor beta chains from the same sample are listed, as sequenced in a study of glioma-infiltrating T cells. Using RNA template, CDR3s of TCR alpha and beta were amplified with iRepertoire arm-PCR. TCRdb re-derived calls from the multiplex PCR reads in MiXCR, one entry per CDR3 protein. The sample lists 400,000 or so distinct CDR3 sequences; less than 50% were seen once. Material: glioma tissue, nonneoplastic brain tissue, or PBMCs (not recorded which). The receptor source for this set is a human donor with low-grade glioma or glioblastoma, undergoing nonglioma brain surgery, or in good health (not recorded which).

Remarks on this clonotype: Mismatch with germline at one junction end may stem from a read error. The CDR3 nucleotides read TGTGCCAGCAGCCAAGAACGGCTCCGCCCGAACACAGATAGGCAGTATTTT. As protein: CASSQERLRPNTDRQYF. J is TRBJ2-3 and V is TRBV3-1; D remains ambiguous. Germline CDR1 reads LGHDT; CDR2 reads YNNKEL (reference sequence). This CDR3 is built from 17 residues.

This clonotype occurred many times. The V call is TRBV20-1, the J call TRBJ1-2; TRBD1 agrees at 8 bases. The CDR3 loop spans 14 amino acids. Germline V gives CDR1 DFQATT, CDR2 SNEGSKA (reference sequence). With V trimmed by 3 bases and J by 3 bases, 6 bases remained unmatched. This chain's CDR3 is CSASAGTGDYGYTF. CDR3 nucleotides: TGCAGTGCTAGCGCCGGGACAGGTGACTATGGCTACACCTTC.

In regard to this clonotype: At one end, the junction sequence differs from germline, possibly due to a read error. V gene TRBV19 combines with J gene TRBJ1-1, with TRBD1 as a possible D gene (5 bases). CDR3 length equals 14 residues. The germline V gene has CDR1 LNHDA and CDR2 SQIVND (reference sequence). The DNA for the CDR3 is TGTGCCAGTATGCGGGGGGGACTGAACACTGAAGCTTTATTT. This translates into CASMRGGLNTEALF.

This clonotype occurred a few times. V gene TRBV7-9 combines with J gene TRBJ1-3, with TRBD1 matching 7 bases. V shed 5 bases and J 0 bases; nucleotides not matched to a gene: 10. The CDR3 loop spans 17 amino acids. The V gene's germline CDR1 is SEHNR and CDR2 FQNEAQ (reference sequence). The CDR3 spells CASSHRQGFLSGNTIYF. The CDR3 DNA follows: TGTGCCAGCAGCCACCGACAGGGATTCCTCTCTGGAAACACCATATATTTT.

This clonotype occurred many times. CDR3 region: CAISAWGKNTEAFF. The CDR3 DNA follows: TGTGCCATCAGTGCGTGGGGGAAAAACACTGAAGCTTTCTTT. The chain uses TRBV10-3 and TRBJ1-1; tentative D call: TRBD1 (5 bases). This CDR3 is 14 amino acids long. V lost 4 bases to trimming and J lost 2 bases, with 11 bases between them. In germline, CDR1 is ENHRY, CDR2 SYGVKD.